Listed below are T cell receptor beta chains from one sample, sequenced in a study of CD8 T cells in ankylosing spondylitis. One entry per CDR3 protein results from TCRdb running MiXCR on the 5' RACE reads. The sample consists of about 540,000 distinct CDR3 sequences, roughly 13% of them appearing once. What was sequenced was blood, either unsorted or a sorted T cell fraction (not recorded which). The receptors come from a male donor with ankylosing spondylitis. The CDR3 runs from the conserved cysteine through the conserved F or W. Each record gives: clone size, J gene, V gene, D gene, CDR3 DNA, CDR3 protein. A D gene is named only where the DNA matches it firmly. Clone size appears in some rows only: once, few, many, or a class for an expanded clone.

clone_size: once; j_call: TRBJ2-5; v_call: TRBV4-2; d_call: -; cdr3_nt: TGTGCCAGCAGCCAAGGGGCCACCACTGGGGAGACCCAGTACTTC; cdr3_aa: CASSQGATTGETQYF
clone_size: many; j_call: TRBJ2-5; v_call: TRBV4-1; d_call: TRBD1; cdr3_nt: TGCGCCAGCAGCCAAGTGAAGGGGGCCTTAGAGACCCAGTACTTC; cdr3_aa: CASSQVKGALETQYF
clone_size: -; j_call: TRBJ2-1; v_call: TRBV3-1; d_call: TRBD2; cdr3_nt: TGTGCCAGCACCCCCCAGGCGGGAGAAAAGTACAATGAGCAGTTCTTC; cdr3_aa: CASTPQAGEKYNEQFF
clone_size: -; j_call: TRBJ2-1; v_call: TRBV15; d_call: TRBD2; cdr3_nt: TGTGCCACCAGCAGAGATCCGGGGGGAGCGGGAACGACCTACAATGAGCAGTTCTTC; cdr3_aa: CATSRDPGGAGTTYNEQFF
clone_size: -; j_call: TRBJ1-2; v_call: TRBV7-2; d_call: -; cdr3_nt: TGTGCCAGCAGCTTAGGGACACCGACAGCTAACTATGGCTACACCTTC; cdr3_aa: CASSLGTPTANYGYTF
clone_size: -; j_call: TRBJ2-2; v_call: TRBV24-1; d_call: TRBD1; cdr3_nt: TGTGCCACCAGTGAGTGGGACAGGGGAGACACCGGGGAGCTGTTTTTT; cdr3_aa: CATSEWDRGDTGELFF
clone_size: few; j_call: TRBJ2-5; v_call: TRBV25-1; d_call: -; cdr3_nt: TGTGCCAGCAGTGAACCGTGGGGTGGGGCCCAGTACTTC; cdr3_aa: CASSEPWGGAQYF
clone_size: -; j_call: TRBJ2-5; v_call: TRBV7-8; d_call: TRBD1; cdr3_nt: TGTGCCAGCAACCTTAAGGGGGCCTTGATAGAGACCCAGTACTTC; cdr3_aa: CASNLKGALIETQYF
clone_size: -; j_call: TRBJ2-2; v_call: TRBV10-3; d_call: -; cdr3_nt: TGTGCCATCAGTGAGGTTGTCGTGGGAGCGGCGAACACCGGGGAGCTGTTTTTT; cdr3_aa: CAISEVVVGAANTGELFF
clone_size: -; j_call: TRBJ1-5; v_call: TRBV5-5; d_call: -; cdr3_nt: TGTGCCAGCAGACCCCGGGGGGATAGCAATCAGCCCCAGCATTTT; cdr3_aa: CASRPRGDSNQPQHF
clone_size: many; j_call: TRBJ2-2; v_call: TRBV24-1; d_call: -; cdr3_nt: TGTGCCACCAGTGATTTGTCGGCAGGGTACCGGGAGCTGTTTTTT; cdr3_aa: CATSDLSAGYRELFF
clone_size: few; j_call: TRBJ2-3; v_call: TRBV7-9; d_call: TRBD2; cdr3_nt: TGTGCCAGCAGCTTACCCGGGACTAGCGGGACTCGGGATACGCAGTATTTT; cdr3_aa: CASSLPGTSGTRDTQYF
clone_size: -; j_call: TRBJ2-5; v_call: TRBV2; d_call: TRBD2; cdr3_nt: TGTGCCAGCAGTGCCCTAGCGGGCCAAGAGACCCAGTACTTC; cdr3_aa: CASSALAGQETQYF
clone_size: -; j_call: TRBJ2-3; v_call: TRBV5-1; d_call: -; cdr3_nt: TGCGCCAGCAGCTTGGTAGGAAACACAGATACGCAGTATTTT; cdr3_aa: CASSLVGNTDTQYF
clone_size: -; j_call: TRBJ1-4; v_call: TRBV2; d_call: -; cdr3_nt: TGTGCCACCGCACAGGGAGGTGAAAAACTGTTTTTT; cdr3_aa: CATAQGGEKLFF
clone_size: -; j_call: TRBJ1-3; v_call: TRBV29-1; d_call: -; cdr3_nt: TGCAGCGTTGATACGGCGTATGGACCCTCTGGAAACACCATATATTTT; cdr3_aa: CSVDTAYGPSGNTIYF
clone_size: many; j_call: TRBJ2-3; v_call: TRBV10-1; d_call: TRBD2; cdr3_nt: TGCGCCAGCTCAGTTTCGAGGACTAGCGGGAGTGGAGATACGCAGTATTTT; cdr3_aa: CASSVSRTSGSGDTQYF